The sample holds many counts of the clone carrying this TCR beta chain. What it binds is not known. RNA transcripts were the template, and TCR beta CDR3 regions were amplified from them. Investigators did first-round RT-PCR with HTBI primers, then second-round multiplex PCR. TCRdb called the multiplex PCR reads again in MiXCR, with one record for every CDR3 protein. The sample lists 150,000 to 200,000 distinct CDR3 sequences; approximately 40% were seen once. This specimen comes from a study of Graves' ophthalmopathy and Graves' hyperthyroidism. Findings of the study overall: In blood, most expanded thyroid clonotypes above 0.001 frequency were also detected.

Orbital computed tomography and thyroid ultrasound, along with TRAb, serum thyroxine and clinical symptoms, underpinned diagnosis. The CDR3 covers 14 residues. V lost 2 bases, J lost 7 bases, and 15 bases lay in between. Germline lookup yields CDR1 MNHEY and CDR2 SVGEGT. This chain connects TRBV6-2 or TRBV6-3 to TRBJ2-7; D tentatively fits TRBD1 or TRBD2 (5 bases each). The TCR comes from a man between 25 and 39 years old with Graves' ophthalmopathy. Input material: peripheral blood. Here the CDR3 reads CASSYLGTFGEQYF. CDR3 nucleotide sequence: TGTGCCAGCAGTTACCTAGGGACGTTTGGGGAGCAGTACTTC.